The 13 T cell receptor beta chains presented below share a single source sample, sequenced in a study of blood T cells in healthy people across ages. A J-beta primer mix and a sample-barcoded 5' primer were used in a second PCR of roughly 6 to 11 cycles. Each CDR3 protein gets one entry after TCRdb re-called the 5' RACE reads with MiXCR. The sample carries 1.5 million to 2 million distinct CDR3 sequences, approximately 28% recorded once. Input material: blood. Source of these receptors: a woman younger than 45 in good health.

In its sample, this clonotype was seen a few times. The rearrangement links TRBV29-1 to TRBJ2-1, with TRBD2 as a possible D gene (6 bases). The germline CDR1 and CDR2 sequences are SQVTM and ANQGSEA. The ends were cut back, 4 bases at V and 0 bases at J, with 13 bases in the middle. This CDR3 contains 15 residues. DNA for the CDR3: TGCAGCGTTGCCGGGGGAAAGAGCTCCTACAATGAGCAGTTCTTC. This sequence encodes CSVAGGKSSYNEQFF.

There are a few counts of this clonotype. The gene calls are TRBV5-1 and TRBJ1-1, with 9 bases aligning to TRBD1. The germline V gene has CDR1 SGHRS and CDR2 YFSETQ. Unmatched junction bases numbered 6, after V lost 8 bases and J lost 4 bases. The CDR3 runs 13 residues. CDR3 nucleotides: TGCGCCAGTGCACAGGGGGCCAGCACTGAAGCTTTCTTT. This codes for CASAQGASTEAFF.

This clonotype was seen a few times. The V and J genes are TRBV7-2 and TRBJ2-3; tentative D call: TRBD2 (5 bases). Germline CDR1 and CDR2: SGHTA and FQGNSA. The CDR3 loop spans 16 amino acids. Trimming took off 2 bases at V and 5 bases at J, with 17 bases between the two ends. The CDR3 bases are TGTGCCAGCAGCTTAAACCGGCGGGTGGTAGGAGATACGCAGTATTTT. Translation gives CASSLNRRVVGDTQYF.

The chain employs TRBV7-2 and TRBJ2-1; 9 bases line up with TRBD1. Germline assignment: CDR1 SGHTA and CDR2 FQGNSA. The CDR3 has 14 residues. V was clipped by 7 bases and J by 4 bases; unmatched bases: 5. CDR3 in amino acids: CASKTGTGYNEQFF. The CDR3 DNA sequence: TGTGCCAGCAAAACCGGGACAGGGTACAATGAGCAGTTCTTC.

This clonotype was detected ten times or more. V and J are TRBV20-1 and TRBJ2-1, with D unclear. This CDR3 spans 8 amino acids. Germline V gene sequence: CDR1 DFQATT, CDR2 SNEGSKA (reference sequence). V gave up 6 bases and J gave up 15 bases, with 9 bases separating them. The CDR3: CSAAPPFF. In DNA, the CDR3 is TGCAGTGCGGCACCGCCGTTCTTC.

This clonotype has only one observation. This sequence joins TRBV12-3 or TRBV12-4 and TRBJ1-2; D gene ambiguous. Trimming left V 4 bases short and J 3 bases short, with 15 bases between. The CDR3 spans 15 residues. The CDR3 loop is CASSSHNEGYYGYTF. CDR3 nucleotides: TGTGCCAGCAGTTCCCACAATGAAGGGTACTATGGCTACACCTTC.

The genes are TRBV12-3 or TRBV12-4 and TRBJ2-7; 11 bases map to TRBD1. This CDR3 comprises 15 residues. J lost 7 bases, V lost 3 bases, and 8 bases had no gene match. The CDR3 region is CASSFGQGASNEQYF. The CDR3 bases are TGTGCCAGCAGTTTCGGACAGGGGGCGAGCAATGAGCAGTACTTC.

This clonotype came up many times. V gene TRBV10-3 combines with J gene TRBJ2-7; D tentatively fits TRBD1 or TRBD2 (5 bases each). The CDR3 runs 13 residues. V gave up 6 bases and J gave up 7 bases, with 16 bases separating them. Per germline, CDR1 ENHRY and CDR2 SYGVKD. The CDR3 nucleotides read TGTGCCATCAGCCGGGACCAGATATCGGAGCAGTACTTC. Its translation: CAISRDQISEQYF.

This clonotype was seen a few times. The rearrangement joins TRBV20-1 to TRBJ2-1, with D possibly matching TRBD2 (5 bases). The CDR3 runs 14 residues. Trimming removed 5 bases from V and 0 bases from J, with 11 bases in between. Germline CDR1 reads DFQATT; CDR2 reads SNEGSKA (reference sequence). CDR3 sequence reads: CSAGRDISYNEQFF. For the CDR3, the DNA is TGCAGTGCTGGGAGAGACATCTCCTACAATGAGCAGTTCTTC.

This chain joins TRBV7-2 and TRBJ2-7; 9 bases match TRBD2. The CDR3 contains 18 residues. In germline, CDR1 is SGHTA, CDR2 FQGNSA. Trimming at V came to 5 bases and at J to 7 bases, leaving 21 bases not matched to a gene. The CDR3 coding sequence is TGTGCCAGCAGCCTTCGTCCGGCGTGGGGCGGGGGGGCGAATGAGCAGTACTTC. This sequence encodes CASSLRPAWGGGANEQYF.

The J gene is TRBJ2-3, the V gene TRBV20-1; 15 bases line up with TRBD2. This CDR3 has 16 residues. CDR1 is DFQATT, CDR2 SNEGSKA, per germline (reference sequence). Trimming removed 6 bases from V and 0 bases from J; junction bases left unmatched: 4. The CDR3 reads CSAPGTSGGSTDTQYF. DNA of the CDR3: TGCAGTGCACCCGGGACTAGCGGGGGGAGCACAGATACGCAGTATTTT.

This clonotype was counted many times. V gene TRBV20-1 combines with J gene TRBJ1-2, with unresolved D. Looked up from germline, CDR1 is DFQATT and CDR2 is SNEGSKA (reference sequence). The CDR3 extends over 13 amino acids. V was clipped by 2 bases and J by 6 bases, with 13 bases between them. In DNA, the CDR3 is TGCAGTGCTAGACTTGGAGGTTCAGATGGCTACACCTTC. Translating it yields CSARLGGSDGYTF.

The V call is TRBV6-1, the J call TRBJ1-5; D ambiguous. Trimming removed 4 bases from V and 0 bases from J, with 7 bases in between. This CDR3 has 14 amino acids. Germline V gene sequence: CDR1 MNHNS, CDR2 SASEGT. CDR3 sequence reads: CASSGFHSNQPQHF. The CDR3 DNA is TGTGCCAGCAGTGGGTTTCATAGCAATCAGCCCCAGCATTTT.